These 31 T cell receptor beta chains came from one sample sequenced in a study of T cells expressing NK-cell markers. TCRdb reprocessed the 5' RACE reads and stores each CDR3 protein as one record, lacking DNA. The sample table sets out about 450,000 distinct CDR3 sequences. The sequenced sample consisted of blood T cells: a sorted CD56 or NKG2C T cell subset, CD4+ or CD8+ T cells, or bulk PBMC T cells (not recorded which). These receptors came from a woman aged 18 to 75 in good health.

This chain uses TRBV29-1 with TRBJ2-1; TCRdb's D call of TRBD2 is untestable without DNA. This CDR3 is 13 amino acids long. The V gene's germline CDR1 is SQVTM and CDR2 ANQGSEA. CDR3 protein: CSPVTAGGHEQFF.

The V call is TRBV5-5, the J call TRBJ1-2. The length of the CDR3 is 14 residues. Germline V gene data show CDR1 as SGHKS and CDR2 as YYEKEE (reference sequence). The CDR3 loop reads CASSLAEGRWGYTF.

The chain joins TRBV6-2 or TRBV6-3 to TRBJ1-5; with no DNA, the TCRdb D assignment of TRBD1 cannot be verified. Germline V gene data show CDR1 as MNHEY and CDR2 as SVGEGT. CDR3 length: 17 amino acids. The CDR3 region is CASTKTDRVNSNQPQHF.

V is TRBV12-3 or TRBV12-4 and J is TRBJ1-6; TCRdb proposes TRBD1, but this gene call is untestable without DNA. The CDR3 is made up of 15 amino acids. The CDR3 loop is CASSFSGTPVSPLHF.

The J gene is TRBJ2-3, the V gene TRBV29-1; TCRdb gives TRBD2 as the D gene, but with no DNA this cannot be confirmed. In germline, CDR1 is SQVTM, CDR2 ANQGSEA. CDR3 length: 16 residues. CDR3 amino acids: CSAGLAGGRGTDTQYF.

The chain is built from TRBV20-1 and TRBJ2-1; TCRdb calls TRBD2, which cannot be checked without DNA. Germline V gene data show CDR1 as DFQATT and CDR2 as SNEGSKA (reference sequence). There are 12 residues in the CDR3. CDR3 amino acids: CSAPRRADEQFF.

This chain joins TRBV19 and TRBJ2-1; TCRdb indicates TRBD1, and absent DNA this call remains unverified. Looked up from germline, CDR1 is LNHDA and CDR2 is SQIVND (reference sequence). The CDR3 is 13 amino acids. The CDR3 here is CASSTQGDNEQFF.

V gene TRBV11-2 combines with J gene TRBJ1-3; TCRdb reports TRBD1, a call that lacks DNA to check it against. The CDR3 contains 17 residues. Germline CDR1 SGHAT, CDR2 FQNNGV. The chain's CDR3 is CASSLGAGLDSGNTIYF. The full variable domain, completed using reference TRBV11-2 and TRBJ1-3, is EAGVAQSPRYKIIEKRQSVAFWCNPISGHATLYWYQQILGQGPKLLIQFQNNGVVDDSQLPKDRFSAERLKGVDSTLKIQPAKLEDSAVYLCASSLGAGLDSGNTIYFGEGSWLTVV.

CDR3 sequence: CASSTTGGTGELFF. This chain uses TRBV5-1 with TRBJ2-2; the TCRdb call, TRBD1, lacks DNA for checking. Per the germline V gene, CDR1 is SGHRS and CDR2 is YFSETQ. CDR3 length: 14 amino acids.

The chain has TRBV6-5 and TRBJ2-3; lacking DNA, the TRBD1 call made by TCRdb goes unchecked. Germline CDR1 MNHEY, CDR2 SVGAGI. This CDR3 has 16 residues. The CDR3 is CASSSPPEGSTDTQYF.

The rearrangement uses TRBV19 and TRBJ2-2; TCRdb gives TRBD1 as the D gene, but with no DNA this cannot be confirmed. The CDR3 extends over 15 amino acids. The germline V gene encodes CDR1 LNHDA and CDR2 SQIVND (reference sequence). CDR3 residues: CASSWGRGPSGELFF.

V and J are TRBV7-2 and TRBJ2-5; no DNA is available, so the TRBD2 call from TCRdb remains unchecked. The CDR3 is 16 residues long. CDR1 is SGHTA, CDR2 FQGNSA, per germline. The CDR3 region is CASSFLSSRGWETQYF. Together with reference TRBV7-2 and TRBJ2-5, the CDR3 gives the full variable domain: GAGVSQSPSNKVTEKGKDVELRCDPISGHTALYWYRQSLGQGLEFLIYFQGNSAPDKSGLPSDRFSAERTGGSVSTLTIQRTQQEDSAVYLCASSFLSSRGWETQYFGPGTRLLVL.

The chain uses TRBV2 and TRBJ1-3; the TRBD1 assignment by TCRdb is unverifiable without DNA. The germline V gene encodes CDR1 SNHLY and CDR2 FYNNEI. The CDR3 spans 13 residues. This CDR3 reads CASTLDSKNTIYF.

The chain is built from TRBV7-2 and TRBJ2-1; TCRdb returns TRBD2, unconfirmable since there is no DNA. The CDR3 totals 15 residues. From germline, CDR1 is SGHTA and CDR2 FQGNSA. This chain's CDR3 is CASTYTGPSSYEQFF. Supplemented by reference TRBV7-2 and TRBJ2-1, the full variable domain reads GAGVSQSPSNKVTEKGKDVELRCDPISGHTALYWYRQSLGQGLEFLIYFQGNSAPDKSGLPSDRFSAERTGGSVSTLTIQRTQQEDSAVYLCASTYTGPSSYEQFFGPGTRLTVL.

The CDR3: CSPVGGRETQYF. The V gene is TRBV20-1, the J gene TRBJ2-5; the TCRdb D gene call, TRBD1, has no DNA to confirm it. The germline gives CDR1 DFQATT, CDR2 SNEGSKA (reference sequence). The CDR3 totals 12 residues.

The rearrangement uses TRBV12-3 or TRBV12-4 and TRBJ2-7. The CDR3 consists of 12 residues. The CDR3 here is CASRTNSYEQYF.

The chain recombines TRBV29-1 with TRBJ1-4; the TRBD1 assignment by TCRdb is unverifiable without DNA. From germline, CDR1 is SQVTM and CDR2 ANQGSEA. This CDR3 is built from 15 residues. The CDR3 sequence is CSVRSSGGGNEKLFF.

The rearrangement uses TRBV28 and TRBJ1-2. From germline, CDR1 is MDHEN and CDR2 SYDVKM. This CDR3 has 13 residues. CDR3 protein: CASSPTTSYGYTF.

V gene TRBV12-3 or TRBV12-4 combines with J gene TRBJ2-3; TCRdb designates TRBD2, a call that cannot be tested without DNA. The CDR3 totals 15 residues. The CDR3 is CASSFYSGGTDTQYF.

Here the CDR3 reads CASSSTQGLNEKLFF. The chain has TRBV11-2 and TRBJ1-4; TCRdb outputs TRBD1, but without DNA this stays unchecked. Per germline, CDR1 SGHAT and CDR2 FQNNGV. This CDR3 is 15 amino acids long.

V and J are TRBV14 and TRBJ1-4. Germline CDR1 SGHDN, CDR2 FVKESK. The CDR3 covers 15 residues. CDR3 sequence reads: CASSPDPANNEKLFF.

The rearrangement joins TRBV29-1 to TRBJ2-5; no DNA is available, so the TRBD2 call from TCRdb remains unchecked. CDR1 and CDR2 from the germline V gene are SQVTM and ANQGSEA. The CDR3 has 12 amino acids. The CDR3 protein is CSSQREAETQYF. The full variable domain, its missing parts supplied by reference TRBV29-1 and TRBJ2-5, is SAVISQKPSRDICQRGTSLTIQCQVDSQVTMMFWYRQQPGQSLTLIATANQGSEATYESGFVIDKFPISRPNLTFSTLTVSNMSPEDSSIYLCSSQREAETQYFGPGTRLLVL.

The chain combines TRBV6-1 with TRBJ2-3; there is no DNA to check the TCRdb D call of TRBD2. The germline V gene encodes CDR1 MNHNS and CDR2 SASEGT. The CDR3 has 15 residues. The CDR3 here is CASSKLAGQGDTQYF.

The chain uses TRBV4-3 and TRBJ2-6. Per the germline V gene, CDR1 is LGHNA and CDR2 is YSLEER. This CDR3 is 15 amino acids long. CDR3 sequence reads: CASSQVNSGANVLTF.

The V call is TRBV18, the J call TRBJ1-4. In germline, CDR1 is KGHSH, CDR2 LQKENI. This CDR3 region has 15 residues. The CDR3 here is CASSPGGSTNEKLFF. The full variable domain, completed using reference TRBV18 and TRBJ1-4, is NAGVMQNPRHLVRRRGQEARLRCSPMKGHSHVYWYRQLPEEGLKFMVYLQKENIIDESGMPKERFSAEFPKEGPSILRIQQVVRGDSAAYFCASSPGGSTNEKLFFGSGTQLSVL.

The rearrangement links TRBV10-3 to TRBJ2-3; TCRdb's D call of TRBD2 is untestable without DNA. The CDR3 contains 14 residues. Germline V gene lookup returns CDR1 ENHRY and CDR2 SYGVKD. The CDR3: CAISDGRESDTQYF.

V gene TRBV5-1 combines with J gene TRBJ1-5; TCRdb reports TRBD1, a call that lacks DNA to check it against. Germline CDR1 SGHRS, CDR2 YFSETQ. The length of the CDR3 is 14 residues. CDR3 residues: CASSRTGINQPQHF.

V and J are TRBV12-3 or TRBV12-4 and TRBJ1-6; lacking DNA, the TRBD1 call made by TCRdb goes unchecked. This CDR3 contains 14 residues. CDR3 protein: CASRGRLYYSPLHF.

The CDR3 here is CASSLRDSGRTQYF. V gene TRBV7-2 combines with J gene TRBJ2-5; TCRdb lists TRBD2, though no DNA is available to test this call. Germline CDR1 reads SGHTA; CDR2 reads FQGNSA. The CDR3 totals 14 residues.

This chain uses TRBV7-2 with TRBJ2-2; with no DNA, the TCRdb D assignment of TRBD2 cannot be verified. The germline CDR1 and CDR2 sequences are SGHTA and FQGNSA. This CDR3 contains 16 residues. The CDR3 reads CASRQTSGLNTGELFF.

The CDR3: CASSAGGSSYNSPLHF. The gene calls are TRBV12-3 or TRBV12-4 and TRBJ1-6; TCRdb's assignment of TRBD1 cannot be checked, as there is no DNA. The CDR3 consists of 16 residues.